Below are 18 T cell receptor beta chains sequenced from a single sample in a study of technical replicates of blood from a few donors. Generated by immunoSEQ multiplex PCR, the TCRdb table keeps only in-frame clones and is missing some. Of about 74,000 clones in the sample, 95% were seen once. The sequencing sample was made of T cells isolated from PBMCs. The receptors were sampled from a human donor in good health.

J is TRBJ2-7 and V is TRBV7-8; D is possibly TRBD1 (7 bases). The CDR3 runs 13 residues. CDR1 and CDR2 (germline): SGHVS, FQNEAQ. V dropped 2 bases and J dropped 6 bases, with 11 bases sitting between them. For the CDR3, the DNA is TGTGCCAGCAGCTTAAGGCAGGGGGGCGAGCAGTACTTC. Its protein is CASSLRQGGEQYF.

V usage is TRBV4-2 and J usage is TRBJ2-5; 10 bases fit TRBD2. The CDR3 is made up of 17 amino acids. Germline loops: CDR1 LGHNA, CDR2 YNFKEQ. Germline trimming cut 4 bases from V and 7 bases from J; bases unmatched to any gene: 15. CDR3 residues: CASSRSWTSGPEGTQYF. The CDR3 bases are TGTGCCAGCAGCCGGAGCTGGACTAGCGGACCGGAGGGGACCCAGTACTTC.

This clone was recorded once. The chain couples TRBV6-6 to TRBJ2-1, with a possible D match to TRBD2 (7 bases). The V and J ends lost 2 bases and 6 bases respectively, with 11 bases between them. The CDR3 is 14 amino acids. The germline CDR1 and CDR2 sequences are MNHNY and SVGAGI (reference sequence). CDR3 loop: CASSYLAGANEQFF. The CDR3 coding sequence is TGTGCCAGCAGTTACCTCGCGGGGGCCAATGAGCAGTTCTTC.

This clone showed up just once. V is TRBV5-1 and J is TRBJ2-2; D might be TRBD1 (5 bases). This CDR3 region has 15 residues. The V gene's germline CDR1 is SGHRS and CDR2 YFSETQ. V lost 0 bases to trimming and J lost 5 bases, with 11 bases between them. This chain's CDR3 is CASSLGRQLTGELFF. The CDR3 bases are TGCGCCAGCAGCTTGGGGAGACAGCTGACCGGGGAGCTGTTTTTT.

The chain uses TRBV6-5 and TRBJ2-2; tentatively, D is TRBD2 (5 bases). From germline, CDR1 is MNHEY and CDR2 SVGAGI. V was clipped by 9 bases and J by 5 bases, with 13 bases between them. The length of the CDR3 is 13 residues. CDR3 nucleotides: TGTGCCAGTGCTACCCCGGGGACCGGGGAGCTGTTTTTT. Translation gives CASATPGTGELFF.

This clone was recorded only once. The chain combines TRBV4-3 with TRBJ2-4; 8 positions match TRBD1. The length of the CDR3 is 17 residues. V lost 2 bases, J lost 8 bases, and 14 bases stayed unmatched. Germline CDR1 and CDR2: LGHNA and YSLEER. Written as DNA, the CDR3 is TGCGCCAGCAGCCAAAACCGTCCAGGGGGCGTATGGGACATTCAGTACTTC. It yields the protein CASSQNRPGGVWDIQYF.

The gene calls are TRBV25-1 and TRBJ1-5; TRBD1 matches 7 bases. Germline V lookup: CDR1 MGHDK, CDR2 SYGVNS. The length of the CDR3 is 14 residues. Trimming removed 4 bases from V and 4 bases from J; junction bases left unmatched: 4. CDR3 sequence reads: CASSGDRVNQPQHF. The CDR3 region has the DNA TGTGCCAGCAGTGGAGACAGGGTAAATCAGCCCCAGCATTTT.

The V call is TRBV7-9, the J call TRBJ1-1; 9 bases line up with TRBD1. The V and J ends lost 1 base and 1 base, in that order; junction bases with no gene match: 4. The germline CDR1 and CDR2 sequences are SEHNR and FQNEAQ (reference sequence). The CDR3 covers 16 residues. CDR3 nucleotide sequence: TGTGCCAGCAGCTTAGGGTTGGGACAGGGGAACACTGAAGCTTTCTTT. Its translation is CASSLGLGQGNTEAFF. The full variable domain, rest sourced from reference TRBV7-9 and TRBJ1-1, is DTGVSQNPRHKITKRGQNVTFRCDPISEHNRLYWYRQTLGQGPEFLTYFQNEAQLEKSRLLSDRFSAERPKGSFSTLEIQRTEQGDSAMYLCASSLGLGQGNTEAFFGQGTRLTVV.

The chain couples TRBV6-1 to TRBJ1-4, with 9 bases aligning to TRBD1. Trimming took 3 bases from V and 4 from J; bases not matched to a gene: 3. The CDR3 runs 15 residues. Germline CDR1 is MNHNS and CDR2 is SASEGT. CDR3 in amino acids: CASSEPGQGNEKLFF. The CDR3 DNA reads TGTGCCAGCAGTGAGCCGGGACAGGGTAATGAAAAACTGTTTTTT.

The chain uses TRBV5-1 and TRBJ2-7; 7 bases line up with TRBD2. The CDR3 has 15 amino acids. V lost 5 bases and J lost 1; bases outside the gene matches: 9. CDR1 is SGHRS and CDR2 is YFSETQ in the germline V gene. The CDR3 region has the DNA TGCGCCAGCAGTTTTGGACTAGGAGGGTCCTACGAGCAGTACTTC. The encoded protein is CASSFGLGGSYEQYF. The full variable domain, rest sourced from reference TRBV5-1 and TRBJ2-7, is KAGVTQTPRYLIKTRGQQVTLSCSPISGHRSVSWYQQTPGQGLQFLFEYFSETQRNKGNFPGRFSGRQFSNSRSEMNVSTLELGDSALYLCASSFGLGGSYEQYFGPGTRLTVT.

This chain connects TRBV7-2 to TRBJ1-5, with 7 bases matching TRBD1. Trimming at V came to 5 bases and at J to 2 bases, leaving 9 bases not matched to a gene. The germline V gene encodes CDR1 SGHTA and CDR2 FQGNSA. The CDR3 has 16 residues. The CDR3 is CASSQGGTFGNQPQHF. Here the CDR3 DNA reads TGTGCCAGCAGCCAGGGGGGTACGTTTGGCAATCAGCCCCAGCATTTT.

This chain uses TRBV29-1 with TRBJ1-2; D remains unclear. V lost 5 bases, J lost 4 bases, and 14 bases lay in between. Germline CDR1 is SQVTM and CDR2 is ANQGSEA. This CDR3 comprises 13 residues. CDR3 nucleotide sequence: TGCAGCGTTCGCACATTTGATACCTATGGCTACACCTTC. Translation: CSVRTFDTYGYTF. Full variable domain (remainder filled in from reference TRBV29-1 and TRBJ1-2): SAVISQKPSRDICQRGTSLTIQCQVDSQVTMMFWYRQQPGQSLTLIATANQGSEATYESGFVIDKFPISRPNLTFSTLTVSNMSPEDSSIYLCSVRTFDTYGYTFGSGTRLTVV.

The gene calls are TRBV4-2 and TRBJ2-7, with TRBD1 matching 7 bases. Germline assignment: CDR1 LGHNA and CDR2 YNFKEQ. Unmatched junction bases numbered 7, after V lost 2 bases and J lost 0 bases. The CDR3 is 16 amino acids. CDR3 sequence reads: CASSQILTGSSYEQYF. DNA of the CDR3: TGTGCCAGCAGCCAAATTTTGACAGGGAGCTCCTACGAGCAGTACTTC.

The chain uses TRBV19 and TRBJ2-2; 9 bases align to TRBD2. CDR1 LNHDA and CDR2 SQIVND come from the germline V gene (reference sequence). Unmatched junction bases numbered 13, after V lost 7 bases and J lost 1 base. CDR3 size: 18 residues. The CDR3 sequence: CASKEDSGREGNTGELFF. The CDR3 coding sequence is TGTGCCAGTAAAGAGGACTCTGGGCGGGAGGGGAACACCGGGGAGCTGTTTTTT.

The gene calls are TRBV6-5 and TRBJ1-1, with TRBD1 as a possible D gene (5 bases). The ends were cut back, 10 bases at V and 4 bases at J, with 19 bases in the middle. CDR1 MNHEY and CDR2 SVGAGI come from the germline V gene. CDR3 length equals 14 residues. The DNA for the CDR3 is TGTGCCACCTTCCGAGGTACCCAGGGCACTGAAGCTTTCTTT. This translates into CATFRGTQGTEAFF.

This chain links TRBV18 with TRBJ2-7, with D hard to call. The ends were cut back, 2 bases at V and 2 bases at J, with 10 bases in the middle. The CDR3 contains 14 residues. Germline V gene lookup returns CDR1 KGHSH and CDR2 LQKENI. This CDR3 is CASSPSAGPYEQYF. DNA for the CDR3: TGTGCCAGCTCACCATCGGCAGGCCCCTACGAGCAGTACTTC.

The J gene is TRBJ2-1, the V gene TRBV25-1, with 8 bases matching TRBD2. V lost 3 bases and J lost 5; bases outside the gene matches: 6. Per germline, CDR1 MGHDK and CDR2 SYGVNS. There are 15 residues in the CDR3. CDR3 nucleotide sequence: TGTGCCAGCAGTGACTCCGGGAGGGTAAACAATGAGCAGTTCTTC. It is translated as CASSDSGRVNNEQFF.

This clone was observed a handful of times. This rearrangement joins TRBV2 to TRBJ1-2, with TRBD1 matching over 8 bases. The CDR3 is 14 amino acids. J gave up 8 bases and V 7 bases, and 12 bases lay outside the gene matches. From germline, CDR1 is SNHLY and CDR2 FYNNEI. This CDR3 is CASTKEQGAWGYTF. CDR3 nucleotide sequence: TGTGCCAGCACCAAGGAGCAGGGGGCCTGGGGCTACACCTTC.